A selection of T cell receptor beta chains follows, all from one sample in a study of shared clonotypes between healthy human individuals. Generated by immunoSEQ multiplex PCR, the TCRdb table keeps only in-frame clones and is missing some. The top ten clones hold 1% to 1.3% of a sample with roughly 2 million clones, over 85% of them seen once. The sample consisted of naive CD8+ T cells sorted from blood. These receptors came from a man aged 18 to 30 in good health. The CDR3 runs from the conserved cysteine through the conserved F or W. The D gene is left open where the match is weak. Only some rows state a clone size, as once, few, many or a class for expanded clones.

>TRBV13|TRBJ2-7|.|.
CASSGLGGQGQYF
TGTGCCAGCTCCGGGCTGGGGGGACAAGGGCAGTACTTC
>TRBV29-1|TRBJ2-1|TRBD2|.
CSVALAGEDNEQFF
TGCAGCGTTGCCTTAGCGGGAGAGGACAATGAGCAGTTCTTC
>TRBV21-1|TRBJ1-5|.|once
CASSRGDSGNQPQHF
TGTGCCAGCAGCCGAGGGGACAGTGGCAATCAGCCCCAGCATTTT
>TRBV9|TRBJ2-5|.|.
CASSVAVSLETQYF
TGTGCCAGCAGCGTAGCAGTCTCGCTGGAGACCCAGTACTTC
>TRBV27|TRBJ2-3|.|.
CASSLGGIGTGRNTQYF
TGTGCCAGCAGTTTAGGCGGGATTGGAACCGGTAGGAATACGCAGTATTTT
>TRBV9|TRBJ2-1|.|.
CASSEEGVNYNEQFF
TGTGCCAGCAGTGAGGAAGGGGTAAACTACAATGAGCAGTTCTTC
>TRBV11-2|TRBJ2-7|.|.
CASSLRDGVSYEQYF
TGTGCCAGCAGCTTAAGGGACGGTGTCTCCTACGAGCAGTACTTC
>TRBV11-2|TRBJ1-5|TRBD1|.
CASSLGRGGSNQPQHF
TGTGCCAGCAGCTTAGGCAGGGGGGGAAGCAATCAGCCCCAGCATTTT
>TRBV15|TRBJ2-7|.|.
CATSQGGAYEQYF
TGTGCCACCTCCCAGGGAGGAGCCTACGAGCAGTACTTC
>TRBV10-3|TRBJ1-6|.|.
CAISEIRVSSNSPLHF
TGTGCCATCAGTGAGATTCGAGTTTCTAGTAATTCACCCCTCCACTTT
>TRBV5-4|TRBJ2-3|.|.
CASSWDFPTDTQYF
TGTGCCAGCAGCTGGGACTTCCCCACAGATACGCAGTATTTT
>TRBV4-1|TRBJ2-7|.|.
CASSLIRGSYEQYF
TGCGCCAGCAGCCTAATCCGGGGGTCCTACGAGCAGTACTTC
>TRBV7-6|TRBJ2-7|TRBD1|.
CASSLERAGGNYEQYF
TGTGCCAGCAGCTTAGAACGGGCAGGGGGTAACTACGAGCAGTACTTC
>TRBV4-3|TRBJ2-3|.|.
CASSQDSGDTQYF
TGCGCCAGCAGCCAAGATAGCGGTGATACGCAGTATTTT
>TRBV27|TRBJ2-3|TRBD2|.
CASSLYAGDSTDTQYF
TGTGCCAGCAGTTTATATGCGGGGGACAGCACAGATACGCAGTATTTT
>TRBV9|TRBJ2-5|.|.
CASSGVDWGTETQYF
TGTGCCAGCAGCGGAGTCGACTGGGGTACGGAGACCCAGTACTTC
>TRBV27|TRBJ2-7|.|.
CASSFSGYYEQYF
TGTGCCAGCAGTTTCTCCGGATACTACGAGCAGTACTTC
>TRBV29-1|TRBJ2-1|.|.
CSVSIGSSYNEQFF
TGCAGCGTTTCCATAGGGAGCTCCTACAATGAGCAGTTCTTC
>TRBV13|TRBJ2-7|.|.
CASTAVGAGSYEQYF
TGTGCCAGCACCGCCGTAGGGGCTGGCTCCTACGAGCAGTACTTC
>TRBV10-2|TRBJ1-1|TRBD1|.
CASYEARIEGATEAFF
TGCGCCAGTTATGAAGCCCGTATTGAGGGGGCAACTGAAGCTTTCTTT
>TRBV4-3|TRBJ1-4|.|.
CASSQDPGGATNEKLFF
TGCGCCAGCAGCCAAGATCCCGGGGGTGCAACTAATGAAAAACTGTTTTTT
>TRBV6-5|TRBJ2-1|.|.
CASSAANEQFF
TGTGCCAGCAGTGCCGCCAATGAGCAGTTCTTC
>TRBV4-1|TRBJ2-3|TRBD2|.
CASSSKREYTDTQYF
TGCGCCAGCAGCAGTAAGCGGGAATACACAGATACGCAGTATTTT
>TRBV21-1|TRBJ2-3|.|.
CASSKKRTGGRTDTQYF
TGTGCCAGCAGCAAAAAGCGGACAGGGGGCCGCACAGATACGCAGTATTTT
>TRBV7-9|TRBJ2-3|.|.
CASRSAEDPPNTQYF
TGTGCCAGCAGGTCAGCGGAGGACCCCCCAAATACGCAGTATTTT
>TRBV7-9|TRBJ1-1|.|.
CASSLALWGTEAFF
TGTGCCAGCAGCTTAGCGCTCTGGGGCACTGAAGCTTTCTTT
>TRBV27|TRBJ1-5|.|once
CASSPLGEYNQPQHF
TGTGCCAGCAGTCCGCTGGGGGAGTATAATCAGCCCCAGCATTTT
>TRBV27|TRBJ1-2|TRBD1|.
CASSSTPDRGNYGYTF
TGTGCCAGCAGTTCAACACCCGACAGGGGGAACTATGGCTACACCTTC
>TRBV4-1|TRBJ1-6|.|.
CASSQDSDPNSPLHF
TGCGCCAGCAGCCAAGATTCAGACCCCAACTCACCCCTCCACTTT
>TRBV4-1|TRBJ2-2|.|.
CASSHALSGTTNTGELFF
TGCGCCAGCAGCCATGCACTATCCGGGACCACGAACACCGGGGAGCTGTTTTTT
>TRBV11-2|TRBJ2-7|.|once
CASSFRQLYEQYF
TGTGCCAGCAGCTTCCGGCAATTATACGAGCAGTACTTC
>TRBV14|TRBJ2-4|.|.
CASSHGRGAGALAKNIQYF
TGTGCCAGCAGCCACGGCAGGGGCGCGGGAGCCCTAGCCAAAAACATTCAGTACTTC
>TRBV27|TRBJ1-2|.|.
CASSFTGSGYGYTF
TGTGCCAGCAGTTTTACAGGGTCAGGCTATGGCTACACCTTC
>TRBV7-9|TRBJ2-5|TRBD2|.
CASSLGGLREDQETQYF
TGTGCCAGCAGCTTAGGTGGGTTGCGGGAGGACCAAGAGACCCAGTACTTC
>TRBV7-9|TRBJ2-7|TRBD2|.
CASSPSGLAGAYEQYF
TGTGCCAGCAGCCCCTCGGGACTAGCGGGAGCCTACGAGCAGTACTTC
>TRBV6-5|TRBJ1-1|.|.
CASSYYLDTEAFF
TGTGCCAGCAGTTACTACCTAGACACTGAAGCTTTCTTT
>TRBV28|TRBJ1-5|TRBD1|.
CASSSGQGVNNQPQHF
TGTGCCAGCAGTTCAGGACAGGGCGTGAACAATCAGCCCCAGCATTTT
>TRBV5-5|TRBJ2-7|.|.
CASSLGAQGWAYEQYF
TGTGCCAGCAGCTTGGGTGCACAGGGTTGGGCCTACGAGCAGTACTTC
>TRBV27|TRBJ2-1|TRBD1|.
CASSPGQFGQFF
TGTGCCAGCAGTCCGGGACAGTTCGGGCAGTTCTTC
>TRBV2|TRBJ2-5|TRBD1|.
CASSSPLGTAQETQYF
TGTGCCAGCAGTTCTCCTCTCGGGACAGCACAAGAGACCCAGTACTTC
>TRBV14|TRBJ2-7|.|few
CASSQNPWDISDEQYF
TGTGCCAGCAGCCAGAACCCCTGGGACATAAGTGACGAGCAGTACTTC
>TRBV5-1|TRBJ2-7|TRBD1|.
CASSSGQGKQGTAYEQYF
TGCGCCAGCAGCTCGGGACAGGGGAAACAAGGGACTGCCTACGAGCAGTACTTC
>TRBV10-3|TRBJ1-5|.|.
CAIKTGNQPQHF
TGTGCCATCAAAACAGGGAACCAGCCCCAGCATTTT
>TRBV5-4|TRBJ2-7|TRBD1|.
CASSLLTGGYFYEQYF
TGTGCCAGCAGCTTGCTCACAGGGGGTTACTTTTACGAGCAGTACTTC
>TRBV19|TRBJ1-3|.|.
CASSISQTSGNTIYF
TGTGCCAGTAGTATCAGTCAGACCTCTGGAAACACCATATATTTT
>TRBV6-1|TRBJ2-7|TRBD1|few
CASSDWTGISSEQYF
TGTGCCAGCAGTGATTGGACAGGGATTTCTTCCGAGCAGTACTTC
>TRBV7-2|TRBJ2-3|TRBD2|.
CASSLDIAGVLTDTQYF
TGTGCCAGCAGCTTAGATATAGCGGGGGTACTCACAGATACGCAGTATTTT
>TRBV13|TRBJ2-7|.|.
CASSTKPLDEQYF
TGTGCCAGCAGCACCAAACCGCTAGACGAGCAGTACTTC
>TRBV18|TRBJ2-1|.|.
CASSHPSFSYNEQFF
TGTGCCAGCTCACATCCTAGCTTCTCCTACAATGAGCAGTTCTTC
>TRBV10-3|TRBJ1-1|.|.
CAISEYEGDTEAFF
TGTGCCATCAGTGAGTACGAGGGGGACACTGAAGCTTTCTTT
>TRBV9|TRBJ1-1|TRBD1|.
CASSPRPGTGPTEAFF
TGTGCCAGCAGCCCTCGTCCCGGGACAGGGCCCACTGAAGCTTTCTTT
>TRBV5-1|TRBJ2-5|TRBD1|.
CASSLGQGRETQYF
TGCGCCAGCAGCCTGGGACAGGGACGAGAGACCCAGTACTTC
>TRBV4-3|TRBJ2-7|.|.
CASSQDTGREQYF
TGCGCCAGCAGCCAAGATACAGGGCGAGAGCAGTACTTC
>TRBV19|TRBJ1-5|TRBD1|.
CASSIGSDRAYNQPQHF
TGTGCCAGTAGTATAGGGTCGGACAGGGCCTACAATCAGCCCCAGCATTTT
>TRBV5-1|TRBJ2-5|TRBD1|.
CASSTFTGGMGETQYF
TGCGCCAGCAGCACCTTCACAGGGGGTATGGGAGAGACCCAGTACTTC
>TRBV7-9|TRBJ2-5|TRBD1|.
CASSPAQGAQETQYF
TGTGCCAGCAGCCCAGCACAGGGGGCCCAAGAGACCCAGTACTTC